The subject of this entry is one TCR beta chain. The identical CDR3 is also encoded by other nucleotide sequences in the sample. This sample was included in a study of blood T cell repertoires in COVID-19. Study-level information: The United States, Italy and Spain provided the acute and convalescent COVID-19 samples. Sample material is recorded as cDNA or gDNA derived from T cells, B-cell-depleted T cells, or PBMCs.

This CDR3 has 15 amino acids. With 5 bases clipped from V and 3 bases from J, the junction kept 7 bases outside the gene matches. Per the germline V gene, CDR1 is SGHTA and CDR2 is FQGTGA. As handled by the study authors: Estimation of nucleated cell counts relied on the amplification of reference gene primers. Only in-frame clones appear in the TCRdb table, and some are missing; sequencing was by immunoSEQ multiplex PCR. V and J calls and clone size are copied from that table; D and trimming were computed from the DNA. The data contain some 14,000 clones, around 82% of them seen just once; the ten biggest clones take up about a tenth.

The sequenced sample was peripheral blood. This chain links TRBV7-3 with TRBJ2-3; 8 nucleotides match TRBD2. This sequence was found in a human donor in a cohort sampled during active COVID-19. CDR3 bases: TGTGCCAGCAGCCCGGGACTAGAGAGAACAGATACGCAGTATTTT. It specifies CASSPGLERTDTQYF.